A selection of T cell receptor beta chains follows, all from one sample in a study of blood T cell repertoires in COVID-19. Sequenced by immunoSEQ multiplex PCR; TCRdb stores in-frame clones only, minus some. Seen here are about 280,000 clones, approximately 85% observed once, and the top ten hold less than 6.5%. Material for sequencing was peripheral blood. The receptors originated from a man aged 45-65 years with active or convalescent COVID-19. Both conserved end residues are part of each CDR3. D genes are given only for firm matches. Only some rows state a clone size, as once, few, many or a class for expanded clones.

V	size	D	J	DNA	CDR3
TRBV28	NA	NA	TRBJ2-7	TGTGCCAGCAGGGGAAACGGCGACAGATACGAGCAGTACTTC	CASRGNGDRYEQYF
TRBV12-3/TRBV12-4	NA	TRBD2	TRBJ2-3	TGTGCCAGCAGCCCAGCGGGAGGAGATACGCAGTATTTT	CASSPAGGDTQYF
TRBV9	NA	NA	TRBJ2-2	TGTGCCAGCAGCCCTCGACGGAGGGGCATTACGAGCACCGGGGAGCTGTTTTTT	CASSPRRRGITSTGELFF
TRBV19	once	TRBD1	TRBJ1-2	TGTGCCAGTAGGTGGAAGGGGGCTGGAGGCTACACCTTC	CASRWKGAGGYTF
TRBV5-6	few	NA	TRBJ1-3	TGTGCCAGCAGCCCCCCCGGGGGGGTATTCTCTGGAAACACCATATATTTT	CASSPPGGVFSGNTIYF
TRBV12-3/TRBV12-4	NA	NA	TRBJ2-3	TGTGCCAGCAGTTTATCGCGGGACTCTTCGCAGTATTTT	CASSLSRDSSQYF
TRBV6-5	NA	TRBD1	TRBJ1-2	TGTGCCAGCAGTCGGGACAGTAACTATGGCTACACCTTC	CASSRDSNYGYTF
TRBV30	NA	TRBD1	TRBJ2-1	TGTGCCTGGAGCGTGGACAGGGGGTACTACAATGAGCAGTTCTTC	CAWSVDRGYYNEQFF
TRBV5-4	once	TRBD2	TRBJ2-1	TGTGCCAGCAGCTTGGGGCTAGCGGGCCTTGGGGGGAGAAATGAGCAGTTCTTC	CASSLGLAGLGGRNEQFF
TRBV11-2	NA	TRBD2	TRBJ2-1	TGTGCCAGCAGCTTAGCGGGAGGTAACAATGAGCAGTTCTTC	CASSLAGGNNEQFF
TRBV19	NA	NA	TRBJ2-4	TGTGCCAGTACGACAGGCGTAAAAAACATTCAGTACTTC	CASTTGVKNIQYF
TRBV7-9	NA	NA	TRBJ2-3	TGTGCCAGCAGCTTTTTGGGGCGGGAAGGTTTTCGGGTTACGCAGTATTTT	CASSFLGREGFRVTQYF
TRBV28	few	NA	TRBJ2-7	TGTGCCAGCAGTTTACCCCGCGGCCGGCTGCGGGAGCAGTACTTC	CASSLPRGRLREQYF
TRBV5-4	NA	TRBD1	TRBJ1-2	TGTGCCAGCAGCCGGGACAGGGCAAAGAACTATGGCTACACCTTC	CASSRDRAKNYGYTF
TRBV30	NA	TRBD2	TRBJ2-1	TGTGCCTGGATGGCGGGAGTCTCCCTCGAGGCGTTCTTC	CAWMAGVSLEAFF
TRBV7-9	NA	TRBD1	TRBJ1-1	TGTGCCAGCAGCTATCCGACAGGGGGCAACACTGAAGCTTTCTTT	CASSYPTGGNTEAFF
TRBV7-3	NA	TRBD1	TRBJ1-2	TGTGCCAGCAGCTACGGGGACAGGGCTGGCTATGGCTACACCTTC	CASSYGDRAGYGYTF
TRBV20-1	NA	TRBD1	TRBJ1-1	TGCAGTGCTAGGAGGGGGCCTCGGGCTTTCTTT	CSARRGPRAFF
TRBV7-8	NA	TRBD2	TRBJ2-7	TGTGCCAGCAGCCCCCGAGGTAGCGGGGGGGAGCAGTACTTC	CASSPRGSGGEQYF
TRBV20-1	NA	TRBD1	TRBJ1-2	TGCAGTGCTAGTGCGGGACAGGCAAGCTATGGCTACACCTTC	CSASAGQASYGYTF
TRBV23-1	NA	TRBD2	TRBJ2-1	TGCGCCAGCAAGACTAGCGGCTCCTACAATGAGCAGTTCTTC	CASKTSGSYNEQFF
TRBV6-4	NA	TRBD1	TRBJ1-2	TGTGCCAGCAGTGACTCTTACAGGGGTTTTGGCTACACCTTC	CASSDSYRGFGYTF
TRBV3-1/TRBV3-2	NA	NA	TRBJ2-1	TGTGCCAGCAGCCACCCGGGCCTTCAAGGGGATGAGCAGTTCTTC	CASSHPGLQGDEQFF
TRBV28	NA	NA	TRBJ2-7	TGTGCCAGCCAGACCTCGGGGAACTCCTACGAGCAGTACTTC	CASQTSGNSYEQYF
TRBV6-4	NA	NA	TRBJ2-2	TGTGCCAGCAGCCCACTCCCGGGGACCGGGGAGCTGTTTTTT	CASSPLPGTGELFF
TRBV5-1	few	NA	TRBJ1-1	TGCGCCAGCAGCCAGCAGGGAGGGTACACTGAAGCTTTCTTT	CASSQQGGYTEAFF
TRBV5-6	once	NA	TRBJ1-2	TGTGCCAGCACCCTGGATGGGGGGGCCTACTATGGCTACACCTTC	CASTLDGGAYYGYTF
TRBV19	NA	TRBD1	TRBJ1-5	TGTGCCAGTAGTACGCGGGGTCAGGGGGCGACCAATCAGCCCCAGCATTTT	CASSTRGQGATNQPQHF
TRBV18	NA	TRBD1	TRBJ2-7	TGTGCCAGCTCACCGACGGGACAGGGTGCCTACGAGCAGTACTTC	CASSPTGQGAYEQYF
TRBV2	NA	NA	TRBJ1-2	TGTGCCAGCAGGGGGGGTGGCTACACCTTC	CASRGGGYTF
TRBV5-1	NA	NA	TRBJ2-2	TGCGCCAGCAGCCCCCCGGCGAACACCGGGGAGCTGTTTTTT	CASSPPANTGELFF
TRBV19	NA	NA	TRBJ1-1	TGTGCCAGTAGTCCCCGGACAGCTAACACTGAAGCTTTCTTT	CASSPRTANTEAFF
TRBV28	NA	TRBD1	TRBJ1-5	TGTGCCAGCAGTCCGAGCAGGGGGCCCAATCAGCCCCAGCATTTT	CASSPSRGPNQPQHF
TRBV24-1	NA	NA	TRBJ2-5	TGTGCCACCAGTGACCCGTCAGCGGGAGAGACCCAGTACTTC	CATSDPSAGETQYF
TRBV12-3/TRBV12-4	NA	NA	TRBJ2-7	TGTGCCAGCAGTACCTATTACGAGCAGTACTTC	CASSTYYEQYF